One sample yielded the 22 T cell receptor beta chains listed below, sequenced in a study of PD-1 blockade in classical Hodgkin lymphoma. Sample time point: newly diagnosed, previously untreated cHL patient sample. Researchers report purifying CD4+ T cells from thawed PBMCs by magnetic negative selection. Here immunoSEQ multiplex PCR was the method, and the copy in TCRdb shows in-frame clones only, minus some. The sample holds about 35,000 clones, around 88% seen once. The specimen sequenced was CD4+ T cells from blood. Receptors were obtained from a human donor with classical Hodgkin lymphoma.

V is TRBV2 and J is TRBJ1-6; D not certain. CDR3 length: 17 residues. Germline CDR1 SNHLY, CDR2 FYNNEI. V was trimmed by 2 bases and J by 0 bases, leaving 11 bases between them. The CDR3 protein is CASSERLLSSYNSPLHF. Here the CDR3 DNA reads TGTGCCAGCAGTGAACGTCTCTTGAGCTCCTATAATTCACCCCTCCACTTT.

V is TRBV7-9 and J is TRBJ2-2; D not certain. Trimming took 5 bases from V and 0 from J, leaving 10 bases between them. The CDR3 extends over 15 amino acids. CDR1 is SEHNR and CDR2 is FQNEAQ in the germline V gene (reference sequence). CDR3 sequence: CASSLRRTNTGELFF. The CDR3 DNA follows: TGTGCCAGCAGCCTCAGACGGACGAACACCGGGGAGCTGTTTTTT.

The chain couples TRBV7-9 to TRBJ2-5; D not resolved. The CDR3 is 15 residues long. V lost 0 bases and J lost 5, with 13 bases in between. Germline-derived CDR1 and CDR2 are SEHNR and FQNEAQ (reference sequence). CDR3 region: CASSLAVGKRETQYF. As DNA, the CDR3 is TGTGCCAGCAGCTTAGCGGTCGGTAAACGGGAGACCCAGTACTTC.

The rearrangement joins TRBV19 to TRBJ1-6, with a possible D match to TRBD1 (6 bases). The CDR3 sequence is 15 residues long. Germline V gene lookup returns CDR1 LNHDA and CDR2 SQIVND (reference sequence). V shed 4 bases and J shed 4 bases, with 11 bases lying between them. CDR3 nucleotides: TGTGCCAGTAGTACCTTTGACAGGTATAATTCACCCCTCCACTTT. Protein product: CASSTFDRYNSPLHF.

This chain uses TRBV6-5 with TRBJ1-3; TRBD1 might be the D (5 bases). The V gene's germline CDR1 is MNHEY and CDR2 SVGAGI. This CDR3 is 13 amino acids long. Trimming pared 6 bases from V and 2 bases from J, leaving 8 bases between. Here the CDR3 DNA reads TGTGCCAGCAGCCGGGGGGCTGGAAACACCATATATTTT. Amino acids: CASSRGAGNTIYF.

The CDR3: CASGQGEGETQYF. The CDR3 DNA is TGTGCCAGCGGCCAGGGGGAGGGAGAGACCCAGTACTTC. The V and J genes are TRBV7-7 and TRBJ2-5; D assignment may be TRBD1 or TRBD2 (7 bases each). CDR1 SSHAT and CDR2 FNYEAQ come from the germline V gene (reference sequence). The CDR3 has 13 residues. V lost 8 bases and J lost 4, with 14 bases in between.

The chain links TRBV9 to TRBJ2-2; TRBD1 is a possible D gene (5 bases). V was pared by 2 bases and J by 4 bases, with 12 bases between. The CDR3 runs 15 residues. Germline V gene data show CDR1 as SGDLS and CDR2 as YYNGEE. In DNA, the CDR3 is TGTGCCAGCAGCGTCGTGGGGCAGGGCACCGGGGAGCTGTTTTTT. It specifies CASSVVGQGTGELFF. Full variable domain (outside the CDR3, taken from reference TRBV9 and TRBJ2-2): DSGVTQTPKHLITATGQRVTLRCSPRSGDLSVYWYQQSLDQGLQFLIQYYNGEERAKGNILERFSAQQFPDLHSELNLSSLELGDSALYFCASSVVGQGTGELFFGEGSRLTVL.

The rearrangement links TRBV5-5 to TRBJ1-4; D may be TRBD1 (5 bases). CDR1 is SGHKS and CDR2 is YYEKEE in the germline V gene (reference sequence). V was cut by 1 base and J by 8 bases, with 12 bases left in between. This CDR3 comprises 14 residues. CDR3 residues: CASSLFGAGEKLFF. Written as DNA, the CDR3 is TGTGCCAGCAGCTTGTTCGGGGCTGGGGAAAAACTGTTTTTT.

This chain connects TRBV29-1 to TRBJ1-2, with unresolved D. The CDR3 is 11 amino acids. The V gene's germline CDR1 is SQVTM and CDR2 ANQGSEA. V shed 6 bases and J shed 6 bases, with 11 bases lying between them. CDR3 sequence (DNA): TGCAGCGTAGCCTCCGATAATGGCTACACCTTC. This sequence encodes CSVASDNGYTF.

The CDR3 reads CASSLATIPGSYNEQFF. In DNA form, the CDR3 reads TGCGCCAGCAGCTTGGCCACTATCCCAGGGTCCTACAATGAGCAGTTCTTC. The gene calls are TRBV5-1 and TRBJ2-1; D is possibly TRBD1 (5 bases). The V end was cut by 0 bases, the J end by 1 base, with 14 bases between. The length of the CDR3 is 17 residues. Germline-derived CDR1 and CDR2 are SGHRS and YFSETQ.

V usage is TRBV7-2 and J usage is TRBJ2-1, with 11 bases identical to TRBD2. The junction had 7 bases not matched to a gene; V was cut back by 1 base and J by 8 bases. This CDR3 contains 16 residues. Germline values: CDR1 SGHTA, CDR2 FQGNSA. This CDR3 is CASSLVRLAGGHEQFF. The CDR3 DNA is TGTGCCAGCAGCTTAGTGCGGCTAGCGGGAGGCCATGAGCAGTTCTTC. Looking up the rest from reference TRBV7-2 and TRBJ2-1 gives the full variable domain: GAGVSQSPSNKVTEKGKDVELRCDPISGHTALYWYRQSLGQGLEFLIYFQGNSAPDKSGLPSDRFSAERTGGSVSTLTIQRTQQEDSAVYLCASSLVRLAGGHEQFFGPGTRLTVL.

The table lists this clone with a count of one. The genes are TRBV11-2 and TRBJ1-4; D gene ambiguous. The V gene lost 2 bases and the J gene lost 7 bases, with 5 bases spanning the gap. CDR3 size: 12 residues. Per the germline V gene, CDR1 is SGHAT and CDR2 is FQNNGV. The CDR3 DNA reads TGTGCCAGCAGCTTAAAGGGTGAAAAACTGTTTTTT. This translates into CASSLKGEKLFF.

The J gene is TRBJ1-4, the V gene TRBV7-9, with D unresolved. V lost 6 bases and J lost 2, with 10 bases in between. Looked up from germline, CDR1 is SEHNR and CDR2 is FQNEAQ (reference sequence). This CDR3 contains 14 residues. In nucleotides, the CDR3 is TGTGCCAGCAGTTGGAGCGGGACTAATGAAAAACTGTTTTTT. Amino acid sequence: CASSWSGTNEKLFF. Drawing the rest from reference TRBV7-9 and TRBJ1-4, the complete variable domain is DTGVSQNPRHKITKRGQNVTFRCDPISEHNRLYWYRQTLGQGPEFLTYFQNEAQLEKSRLLSDRFSAERPKGSFSTLEIQRTEQGDSAMYLCASSWSGTNEKLFFGSGTQLSVL.

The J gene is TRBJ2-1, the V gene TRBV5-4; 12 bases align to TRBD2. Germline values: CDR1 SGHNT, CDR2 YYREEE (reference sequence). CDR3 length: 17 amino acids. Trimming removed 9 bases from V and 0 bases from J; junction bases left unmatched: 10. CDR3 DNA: TGTGCCACTACGACTAGCGGGGGTTTCCCCTCCTACAATGAGCAGTTCTTC. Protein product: CATTTSGGFPSYNEQFF.

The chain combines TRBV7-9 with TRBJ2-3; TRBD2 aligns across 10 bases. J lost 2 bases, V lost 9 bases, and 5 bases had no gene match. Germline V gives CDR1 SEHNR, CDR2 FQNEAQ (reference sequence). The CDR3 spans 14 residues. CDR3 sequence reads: CASFLAGVTDTQYF. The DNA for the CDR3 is TGTGCCAGTTTTCTAGCGGGAGTCACAGATACGCAGTATTTT.

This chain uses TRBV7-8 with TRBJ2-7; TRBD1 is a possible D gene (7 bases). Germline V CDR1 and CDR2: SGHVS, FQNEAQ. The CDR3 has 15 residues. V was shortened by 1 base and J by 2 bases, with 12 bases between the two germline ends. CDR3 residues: CASSLGQGGTYEQYF. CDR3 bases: TGTGCCAGCAGCTTAGGGCAGGGGGGAACCTACGAGCAGTACTTC. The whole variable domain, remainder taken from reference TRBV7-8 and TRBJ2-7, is GAGVSQSPRYKVAKRGQDVALRCDPISGHVSLFWYQQALGQGPEFLTYFQNEAQLDKSGLPSDRFFAERPEGSVSTLKIQRTQQEDSAVYLCASSLGQGGTYEQYFGPGTRLTVT.

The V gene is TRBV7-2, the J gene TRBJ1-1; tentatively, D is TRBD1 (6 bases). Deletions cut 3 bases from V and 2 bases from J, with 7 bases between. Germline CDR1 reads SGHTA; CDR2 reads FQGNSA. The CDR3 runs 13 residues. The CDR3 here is CASSLGANTEAFF. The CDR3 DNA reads TGTGCCAGCAGCTTGGGGGCTAACACTGAAGCTTTCTTT.

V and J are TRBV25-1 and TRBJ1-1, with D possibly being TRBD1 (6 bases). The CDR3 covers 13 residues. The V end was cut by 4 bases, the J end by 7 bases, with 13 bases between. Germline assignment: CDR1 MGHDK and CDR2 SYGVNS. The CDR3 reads CASSGQVGGEAFF. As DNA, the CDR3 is TGTGCCAGCAGTGGACAAGTAGGGGGTGAAGCTTTCTTT.

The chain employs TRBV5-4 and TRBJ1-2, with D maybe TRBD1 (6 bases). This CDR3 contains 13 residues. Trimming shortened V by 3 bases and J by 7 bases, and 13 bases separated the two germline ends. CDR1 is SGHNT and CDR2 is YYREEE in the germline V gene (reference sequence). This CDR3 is CASSWLGASGYTF. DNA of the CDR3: TGTGCCAGCAGCTGGTTGGGGGCGAGTGGCTACACCTTC.

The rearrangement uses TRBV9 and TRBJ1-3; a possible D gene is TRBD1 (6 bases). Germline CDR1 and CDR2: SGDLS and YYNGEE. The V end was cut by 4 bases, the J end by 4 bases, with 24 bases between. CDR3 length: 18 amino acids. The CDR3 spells CASSPRTAKAPGGNTIYF. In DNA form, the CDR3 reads TGTGCCAGCAGCCCAAGGACAGCGAAAGCTCCTGGCGGAAACACCATATATTTT.

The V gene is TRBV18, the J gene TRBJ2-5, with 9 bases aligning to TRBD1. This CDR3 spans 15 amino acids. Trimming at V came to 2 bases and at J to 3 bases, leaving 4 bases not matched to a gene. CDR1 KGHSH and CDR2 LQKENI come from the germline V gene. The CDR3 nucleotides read TGTGCCAGCTCACCAGGTTGGACAGGGGAAGAGACCCAGTACTTC. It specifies CASSPGWTGEETQYF. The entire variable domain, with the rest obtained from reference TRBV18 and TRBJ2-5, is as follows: NAGVMQNPRHLVRRRGQEARLRCSPMKGHSHVYWYRQLPEEGLKFMVYLQKENIIDESGMPKERFSAEFPKEGPSILRIQQVVRGDSAAYFCASSPGWTGEETQYFGPGTRLLVL.

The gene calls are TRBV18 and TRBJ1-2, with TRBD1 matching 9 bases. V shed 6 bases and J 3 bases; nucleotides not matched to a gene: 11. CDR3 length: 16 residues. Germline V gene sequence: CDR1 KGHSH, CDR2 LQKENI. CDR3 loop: CASSRTGELAHYGYTF. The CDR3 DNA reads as TGTGCCAGCTCTAGGACAGGGGAGCTGGCTCACTATGGCTACACCTTC. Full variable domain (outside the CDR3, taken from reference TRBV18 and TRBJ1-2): NAGVMQNPRHLVRRRGQEARLRCSPMKGHSHVYWYRQLPEEGLKFMVYLQKENIIDESGMPKERFSAEFPKEGPSILRIQQVVRGDSAAYFCASSRTGELAHYGYTFGSGTRLTVV.